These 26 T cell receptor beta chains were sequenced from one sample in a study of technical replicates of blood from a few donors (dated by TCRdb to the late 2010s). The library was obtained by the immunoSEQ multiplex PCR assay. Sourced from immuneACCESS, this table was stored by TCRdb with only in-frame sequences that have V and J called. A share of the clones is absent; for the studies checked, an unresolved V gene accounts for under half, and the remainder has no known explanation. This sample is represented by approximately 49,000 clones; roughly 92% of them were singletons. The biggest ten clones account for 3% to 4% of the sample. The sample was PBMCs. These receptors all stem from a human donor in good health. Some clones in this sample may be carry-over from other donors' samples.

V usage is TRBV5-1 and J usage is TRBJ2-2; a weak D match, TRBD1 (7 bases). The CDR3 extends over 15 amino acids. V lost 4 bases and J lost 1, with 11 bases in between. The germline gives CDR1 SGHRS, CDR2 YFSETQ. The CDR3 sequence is CASSRGTENTGELFF. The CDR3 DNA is TGCGCCAGCAGCCGCGGGACAGAGAACACCGGGGAGCTGTTTTTT.

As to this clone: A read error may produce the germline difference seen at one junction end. This CDR3 reads CASRTGTSGSHEQYF. CDR3 in DNA: TGTGCCAGCAGAACCGGGACTAGCGGCTCCCACGAGCAGTACTTC. The chain recombines TRBV27 with TRBJ2-7; 11 bases are a match to TRBD2. The CDR3 runs 15 residues. The germline V gene has CDR1 MNHEY and CDR2 SMNVEV (reference sequence).

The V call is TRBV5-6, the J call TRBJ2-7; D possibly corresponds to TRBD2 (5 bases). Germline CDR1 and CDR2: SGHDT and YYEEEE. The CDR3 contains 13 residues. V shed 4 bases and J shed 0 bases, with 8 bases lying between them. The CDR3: CASSPGSSYEQYF. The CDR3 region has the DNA TGTGCCAGCAGCCCGGGGTCCTCCTACGAGCAGTACTTC.

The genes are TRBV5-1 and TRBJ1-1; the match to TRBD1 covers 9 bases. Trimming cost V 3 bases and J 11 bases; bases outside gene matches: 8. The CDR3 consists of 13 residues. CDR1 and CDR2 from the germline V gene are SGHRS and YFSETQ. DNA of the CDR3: TGCGCCAGCAGCTCCGGGACAGGGATGAATGCTTTCTTT. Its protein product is CASSSGTGMNAFF.

The CDR3 nucleotides are TGCAGTGCTCGCGAGGACGGGGAGCTGTTTTTT. Translation gives CSAREDGELFF. The chain employs TRBV20-1 and TRBJ2-2, with D unresolved. V was shortened by 5 bases and J by 7 bases, with 8 bases between the two germline ends. The CDR3 is 11 amino acids. Germline-derived CDR1 and CDR2 are DFQATT and SNEGSKA (reference sequence).

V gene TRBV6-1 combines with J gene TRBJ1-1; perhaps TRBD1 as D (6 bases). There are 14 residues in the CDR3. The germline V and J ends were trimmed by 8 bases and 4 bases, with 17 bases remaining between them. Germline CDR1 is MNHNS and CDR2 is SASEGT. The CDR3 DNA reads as TGTGCCAGCCGGCATGAGGGGGAGGGCACTGAAGCTTTCTTT. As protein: CASRHEGEGTEAFF.

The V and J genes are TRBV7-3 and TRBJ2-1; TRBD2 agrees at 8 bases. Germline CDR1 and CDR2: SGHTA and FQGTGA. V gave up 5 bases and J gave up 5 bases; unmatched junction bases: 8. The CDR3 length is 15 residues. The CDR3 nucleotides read TGTGCCAGCAGCCCCCGGGGGGGCAAAAACAATGAGCAGTTCTTC. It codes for CASSPRGGKNNEQFF.

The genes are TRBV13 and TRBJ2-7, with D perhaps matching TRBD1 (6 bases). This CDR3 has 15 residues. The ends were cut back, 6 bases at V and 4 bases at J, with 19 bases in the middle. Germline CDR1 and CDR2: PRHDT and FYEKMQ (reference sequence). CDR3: CASRGARSREYEQYF. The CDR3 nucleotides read TGTGCCAGCAGGGGGGCGAGGAGCAGGGAGTACGAGCAGTACTTC.

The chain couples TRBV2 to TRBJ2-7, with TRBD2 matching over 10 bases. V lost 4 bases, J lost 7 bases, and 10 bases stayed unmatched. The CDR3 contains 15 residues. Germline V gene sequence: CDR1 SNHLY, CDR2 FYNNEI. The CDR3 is CASSGLAGESIEQYF. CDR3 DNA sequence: TGTGCCAGCAGTGGGCTAGCGGGGGAGAGTATAGAGCAGTACTTC.

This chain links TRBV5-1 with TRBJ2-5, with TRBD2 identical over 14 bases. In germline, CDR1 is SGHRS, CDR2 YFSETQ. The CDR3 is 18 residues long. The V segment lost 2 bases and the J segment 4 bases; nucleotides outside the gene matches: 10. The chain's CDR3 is CASSFRLAGGLTPETQYF. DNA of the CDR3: TGCGCCAGCAGCTTCCGACTAGCGGGGGGGCTTACGCCAGAGACCCAGTACTTC.

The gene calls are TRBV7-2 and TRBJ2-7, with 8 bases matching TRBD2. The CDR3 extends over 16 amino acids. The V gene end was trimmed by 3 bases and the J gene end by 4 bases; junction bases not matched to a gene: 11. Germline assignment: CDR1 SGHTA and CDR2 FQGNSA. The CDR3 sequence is CASSFFWGTSGYEQYF. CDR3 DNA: TGTGCCAGCAGCTTTTTCTGGGGAACTAGCGGTTACGAGCAGTACTTC.

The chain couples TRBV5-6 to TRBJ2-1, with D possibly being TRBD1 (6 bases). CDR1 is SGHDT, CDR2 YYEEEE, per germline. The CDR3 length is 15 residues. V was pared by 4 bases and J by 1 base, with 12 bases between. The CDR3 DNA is TGTGCCAGCAGCAGGGACAAGGGGTCCTACAATGAGCAGTTCTTC. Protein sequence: CASSRDKGSYNEQFF.

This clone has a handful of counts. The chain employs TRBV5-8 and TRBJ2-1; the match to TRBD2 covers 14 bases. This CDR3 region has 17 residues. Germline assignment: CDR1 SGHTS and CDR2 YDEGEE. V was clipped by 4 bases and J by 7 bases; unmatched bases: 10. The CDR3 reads CASSRRLAGGPGNEQFF. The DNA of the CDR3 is TGTGCCAGCAGCCGAAGACTAGCGGGAGGGCCTGGGAATGAGCAGTTCTTC.

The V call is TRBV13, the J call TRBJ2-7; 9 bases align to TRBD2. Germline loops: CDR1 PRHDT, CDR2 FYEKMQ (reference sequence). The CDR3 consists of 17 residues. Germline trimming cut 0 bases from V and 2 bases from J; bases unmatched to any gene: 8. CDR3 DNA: TGTGCCAGCAGCTTAGGGAGGCCGACTAGCGGAGCCTACGAGCAGTACTTC. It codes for CASSLGRPTSGAYEQYF.

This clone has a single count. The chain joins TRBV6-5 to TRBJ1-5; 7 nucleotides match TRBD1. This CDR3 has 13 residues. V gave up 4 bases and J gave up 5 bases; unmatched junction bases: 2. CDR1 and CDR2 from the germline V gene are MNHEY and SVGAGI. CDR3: CASSSQGDQPQHF. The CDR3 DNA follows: TGTGCCAGCAGTTCCCAGGGGGATCAGCCCCAGCATTTT.

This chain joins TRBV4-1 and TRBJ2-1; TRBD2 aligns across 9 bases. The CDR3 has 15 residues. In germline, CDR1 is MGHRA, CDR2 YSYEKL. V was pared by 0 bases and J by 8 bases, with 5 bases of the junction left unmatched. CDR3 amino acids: CASSQDSGSIYEQFF. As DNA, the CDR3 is TGCGCCAGCAGCCAAGATAGCGGGAGTATCTATGAGCAGTTCTTC.

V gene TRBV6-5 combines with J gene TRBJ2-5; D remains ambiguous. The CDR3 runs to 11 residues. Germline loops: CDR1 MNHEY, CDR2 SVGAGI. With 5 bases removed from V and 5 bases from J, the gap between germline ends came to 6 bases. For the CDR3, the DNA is TGTGCCAGCAGTCCCGGGGAGACCCAGTACTTC. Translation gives CASSPGETQYF.

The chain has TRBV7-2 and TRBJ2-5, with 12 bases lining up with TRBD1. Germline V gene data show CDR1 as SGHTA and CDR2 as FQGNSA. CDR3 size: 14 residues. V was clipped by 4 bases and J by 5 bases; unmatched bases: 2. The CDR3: CASSSGQGAETQYF. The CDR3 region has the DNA TGTGCCAGCAGCTCGGGACAGGGGGCGGAGACCCAGTACTTC.

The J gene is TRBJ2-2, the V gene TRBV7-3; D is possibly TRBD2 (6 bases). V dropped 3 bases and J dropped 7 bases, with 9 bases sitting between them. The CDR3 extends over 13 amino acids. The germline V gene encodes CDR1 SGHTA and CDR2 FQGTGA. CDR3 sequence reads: CASSLLGGGELFF. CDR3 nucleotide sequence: TGTGCCAGCAGCTTGCTGGGGGGCGGGGAGCTGTTTTTT.

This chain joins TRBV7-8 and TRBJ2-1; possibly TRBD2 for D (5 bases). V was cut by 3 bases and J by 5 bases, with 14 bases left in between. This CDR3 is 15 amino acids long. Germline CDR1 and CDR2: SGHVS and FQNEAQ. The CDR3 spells CASSLALGVDNEQFF. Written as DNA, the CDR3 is TGTGCCAGCAGCTTGGCCCTGGGAGTGGACAATGAGCAGTTCTTC.

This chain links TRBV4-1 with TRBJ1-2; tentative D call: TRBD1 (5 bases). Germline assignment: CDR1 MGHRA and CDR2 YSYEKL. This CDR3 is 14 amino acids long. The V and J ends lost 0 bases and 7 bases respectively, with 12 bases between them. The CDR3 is CASSQEEGRGGYTF. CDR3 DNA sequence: TGCGCCAGCAGCCAAGAGGAGGGACGGGGTGGCTACACCTTC.

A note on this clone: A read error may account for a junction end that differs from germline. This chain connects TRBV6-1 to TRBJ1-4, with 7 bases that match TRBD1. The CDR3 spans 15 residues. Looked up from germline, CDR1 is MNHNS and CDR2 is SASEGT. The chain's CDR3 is CASSTGQETIEKLFF. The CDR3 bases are TGTGCCAGCAGCACTGGACAGGAGACTATTGAAAAACTGTTTTTT.

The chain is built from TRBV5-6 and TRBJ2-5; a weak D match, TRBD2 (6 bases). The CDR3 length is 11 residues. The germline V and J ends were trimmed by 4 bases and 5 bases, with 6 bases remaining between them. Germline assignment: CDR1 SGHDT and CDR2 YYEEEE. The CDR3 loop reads CASSLAETQYF. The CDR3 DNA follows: TGTGCCAGCAGCCTAGCGGAGACCCAGTACTTC.

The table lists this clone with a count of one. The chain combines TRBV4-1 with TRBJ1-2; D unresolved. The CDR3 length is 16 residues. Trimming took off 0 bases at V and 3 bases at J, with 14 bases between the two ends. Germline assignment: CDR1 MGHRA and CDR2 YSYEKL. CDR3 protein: CASSQEPRTGYYGYTF. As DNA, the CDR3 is TGCGCCAGCAGCCAAGAACCTCGGACGGGATACTATGGCTACACCTTC.

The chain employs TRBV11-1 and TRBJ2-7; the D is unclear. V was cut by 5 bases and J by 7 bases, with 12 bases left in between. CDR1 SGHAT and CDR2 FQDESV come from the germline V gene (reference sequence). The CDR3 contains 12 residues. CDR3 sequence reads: CASSNLGLEQYF. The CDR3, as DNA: TGTGCCAGCAGCAACCTAGGTTTAGAGCAGTACTTC.

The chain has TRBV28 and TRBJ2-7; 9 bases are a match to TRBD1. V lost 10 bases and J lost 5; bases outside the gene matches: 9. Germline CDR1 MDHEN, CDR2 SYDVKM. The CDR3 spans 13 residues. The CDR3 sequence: CATSGQGAHEQYF. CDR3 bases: TGTGCCACGTCGGGACAGGGTGCCCACGAGCAGTACTTC.